This TCR beta chain was identified in a study of T cell changes during pregnancy in multiple sclerosis. Germline CDR1 is LNHDA and CDR2 is SQIVND (reference sequence). The CDR3 sequence is 12 residues long. The ends were cut back, 6 bases at V and 3 bases at J, with 9 bases in the middle. Profiling relied on immunoSEQ multiplex PCR, and the TCRdb table lists in-frame clones only, not all of them. The sample carries under 70,000 clones, roughly nine tenths recorded once. The sample was peripheral blood, taken after pregnancy. J is TRBJ2-7 and V is TRBV19; perhaps TRBD1 as D (6 bases). The source of this sequence is a female donor in good health, enrolled as a control in a pregnancy study. This CDR3 is CASSQDSYEQYF. DNA for the CDR3: TGTGCCAGTAGCCAGGACAGCTACGAGCAGTACTTC.